A selection of T cell receptor beta chains follows, all from one sample in a study of blood T cell repertoires in COVID-19. Profiled with immunoSEQ multiplex PCR; TCRdb holds only in-frame clones, not every one. The sample lists 150,000 to 200,000 clones, 81% seen once, with approximately 12% in the top ten. The source material was peripheral blood. These receptors were collected from a woman older than 75 with COVID-19, enrolled during active disease. Both conserved end residues are part of each CDR3. D genes are given only for firm matches. The listing skips clone size in some rows; elsewhere it reads once, few, many or a size class.

size	D	J	V	DNA	CDR3
once	.	TRBJ2-3	TRBV11-3	TGTGCCAGCAGCCTCGGTAGTAGCACAGATACGCAGTATTTT	CASSLGSSTDTQYF
few	TRBD2	TRBJ2-1	TRBV2	TGTGCCAGCACCTTAGCGGGAAGGTACAATGAGCAGTTCTTC	CASTLAGRYNEQFF
.	.	TRBJ1-2	TRBV6-1	TGTGCCAGCAGTGAAGGGCGTCAGGACTATGGCTACACCTTC	CASSEGRQDYGYTF
once	.	TRBJ1-1	TRBV3-1/TRBV3-2	TGTGCCAGCAGCCTCGCGGGCACTGAAGCTTTCTTT	CASSLAGTEAFF
.	TRBD2	TRBJ2-5	TRBV6-6	TGTGCCAGCAAAGAACTAGCGGACCAAGAGACCCAGTACTTC	CASKELADQETQYF
.	.	TRBJ1-5	TRBV7-8	TGTGCCAGCAGCTCGGAGGGCCATAGCAATCAGCCCCAGCATTTT	CASSSEGHSNQPQHF
.	TRBD2	TRBJ2-1	TRBV28	TGTGCCAGCAAGACCGGGGGGACGGCCAATGAGCAGTTCTTC	CASKTGGTANEQFF
few	TRBD2	TRBJ2-5	TRBV6-2/TRBV6-3	TGTGCCAGCAGCCAGACTAGCGGGGAATTCCAAGAGACCCAGTACTTC	CASSQTSGEFQETQYF
once	.	TRBJ1-5	TRBV2	TGTGCCAGCAGCTACCGGACTGATCAGCCCCAGCATTTT	CASSYRTDQPQHF
.	TRBD2	TRBJ2-1	TRBV6-5	TGCGCCAGCTATAAGAGCGGGAGAAATGAGCAGTTCTTC	CASYKSGRNEQFF
.	.	TRBJ1-1	TRBV6-5	TGTGCCAGCAGTTACTCGACCGGGGAAGCTTTCTTT	CASSYSTGEAFF